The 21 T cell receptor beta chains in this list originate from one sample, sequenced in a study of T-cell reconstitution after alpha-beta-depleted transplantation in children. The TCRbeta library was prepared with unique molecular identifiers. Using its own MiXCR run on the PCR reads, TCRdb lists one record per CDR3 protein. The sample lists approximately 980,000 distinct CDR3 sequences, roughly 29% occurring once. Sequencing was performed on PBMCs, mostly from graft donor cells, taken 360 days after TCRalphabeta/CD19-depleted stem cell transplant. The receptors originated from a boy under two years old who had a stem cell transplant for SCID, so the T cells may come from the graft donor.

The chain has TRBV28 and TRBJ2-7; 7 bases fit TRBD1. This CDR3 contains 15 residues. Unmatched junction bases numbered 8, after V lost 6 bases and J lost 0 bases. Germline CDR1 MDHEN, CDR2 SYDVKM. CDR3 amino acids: CASSITTGASYEQYF. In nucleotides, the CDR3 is TGTGCCAGCAGCATCACCACAGGGGCCTCCTACGAGCAGTACTTC.

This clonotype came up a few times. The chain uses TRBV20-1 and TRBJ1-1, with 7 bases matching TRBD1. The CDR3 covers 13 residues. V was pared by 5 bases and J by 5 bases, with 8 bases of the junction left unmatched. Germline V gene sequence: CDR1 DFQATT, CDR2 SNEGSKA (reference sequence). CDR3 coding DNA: TGCAGTGCTCCGGGACAGTTGGGGACTGAAGCTTTCTTT. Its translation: CSAPGQLGTEAFF.

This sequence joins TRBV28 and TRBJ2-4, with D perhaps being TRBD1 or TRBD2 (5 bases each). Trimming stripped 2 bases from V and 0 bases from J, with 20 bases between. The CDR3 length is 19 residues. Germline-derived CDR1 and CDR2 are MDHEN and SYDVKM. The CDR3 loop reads CASSLDRVGDLLAKNIQYF. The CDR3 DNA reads TGTGCCAGCAGTTTAGATAGAGTGGGGGATCTTCTAGCCAAAAACATTCAGTACTTC.

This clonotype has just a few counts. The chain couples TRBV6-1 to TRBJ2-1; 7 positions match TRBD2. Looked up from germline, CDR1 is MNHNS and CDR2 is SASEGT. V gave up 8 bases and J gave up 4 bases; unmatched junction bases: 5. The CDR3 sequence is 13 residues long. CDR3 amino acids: CASREEGYNEQFF. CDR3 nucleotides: TGTGCCAGCCGGGAGGAGGGGTACAATGAGCAGTTCTTC.

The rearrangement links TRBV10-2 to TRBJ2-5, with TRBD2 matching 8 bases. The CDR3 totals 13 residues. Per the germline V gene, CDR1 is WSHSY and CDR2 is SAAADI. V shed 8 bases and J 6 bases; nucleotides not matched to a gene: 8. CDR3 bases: TGCGCCAGCCTGGTAGCGGGGTCGAAGACCCAGTACTTC. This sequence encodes CASLVAGSKTQYF.

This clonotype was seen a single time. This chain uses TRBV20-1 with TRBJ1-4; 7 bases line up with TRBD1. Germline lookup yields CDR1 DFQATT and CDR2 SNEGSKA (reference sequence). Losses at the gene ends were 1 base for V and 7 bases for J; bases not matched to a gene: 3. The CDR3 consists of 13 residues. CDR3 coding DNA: TGCAGTGCTAGAGGTCCAGGGGGTGAAAAACTGTTTTTT. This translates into CSARGPGGEKLFF.

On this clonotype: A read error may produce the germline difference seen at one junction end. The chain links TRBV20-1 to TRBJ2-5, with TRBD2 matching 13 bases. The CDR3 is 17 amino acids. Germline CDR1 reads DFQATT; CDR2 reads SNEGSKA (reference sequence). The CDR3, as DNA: TGCTGTGCTAGGGATCTACTAGCGGGGGGGCCCCAAGAGACCCAGTACTTC. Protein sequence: CCARDLLAGGPQETQYF.

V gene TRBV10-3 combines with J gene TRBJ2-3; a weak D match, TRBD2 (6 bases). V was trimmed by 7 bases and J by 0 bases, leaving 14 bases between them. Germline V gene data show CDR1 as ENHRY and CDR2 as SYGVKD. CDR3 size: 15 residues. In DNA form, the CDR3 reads TGTGCCATCACCCTGGGGGGTGCTAGCACAGATACGCAGTATTTT. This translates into CAITLGGASTDTQYF.

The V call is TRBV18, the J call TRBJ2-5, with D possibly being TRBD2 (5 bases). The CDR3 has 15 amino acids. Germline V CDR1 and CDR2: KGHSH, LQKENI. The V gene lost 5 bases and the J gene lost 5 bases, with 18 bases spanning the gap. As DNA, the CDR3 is TGTGCCAGCTCAGACCGCCGAGGGCGGTTGGAGACCCAGTACTTC. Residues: CASSDRRGRLETQYF.

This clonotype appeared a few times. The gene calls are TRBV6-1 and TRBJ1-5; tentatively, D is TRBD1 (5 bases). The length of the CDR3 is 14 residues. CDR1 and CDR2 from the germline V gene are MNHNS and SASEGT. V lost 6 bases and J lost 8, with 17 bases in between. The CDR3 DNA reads TGTGCCAGCAGGCGGGACCGACGGTTTGAGCCCCAGCATTTT. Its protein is CASRRDRRFEPQHF.

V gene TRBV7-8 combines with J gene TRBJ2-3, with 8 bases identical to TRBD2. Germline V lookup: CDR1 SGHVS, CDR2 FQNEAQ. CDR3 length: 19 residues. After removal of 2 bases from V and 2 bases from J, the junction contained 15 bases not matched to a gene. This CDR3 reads CASSLYSAGGGRITDTQYF. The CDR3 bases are TGTGCCAGCAGCTTATATTCGGCGGGGGGCGGTCGGATCACAGATACGCAGTATTTT.

In DNA form, the CDR3 reads TGCAGCTTCCGTATCAAGGACAGACAAGAGACCCAGTACTTC. It specifies CSFRIKDRQETQYF. V usage is TRBV29-1 and J usage is TRBJ2-5; D is possibly TRBD1 (6 bases). The V end lost 8 bases, the J end lost 2 bases, and 18 bases lay between the germline ends. This CDR3 has 14 amino acids. The germline V gene encodes CDR1 SQVTM and CDR2 ANQGSEA.

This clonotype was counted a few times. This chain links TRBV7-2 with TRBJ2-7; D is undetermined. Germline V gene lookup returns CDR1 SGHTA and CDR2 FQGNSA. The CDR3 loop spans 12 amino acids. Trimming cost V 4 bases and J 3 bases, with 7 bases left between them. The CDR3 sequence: CASSSQYYEQYF. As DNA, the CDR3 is TGTGCCAGCAGCTCCCAGTACTACGAGCAGTACTTC.

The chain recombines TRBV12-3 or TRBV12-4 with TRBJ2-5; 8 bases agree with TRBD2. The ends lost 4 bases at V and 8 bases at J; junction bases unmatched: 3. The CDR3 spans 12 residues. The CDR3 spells CASSWAGGTQYF. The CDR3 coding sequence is TGTGCCAGCAGTTGGGCGGGGGGAACCCAGTACTTC.

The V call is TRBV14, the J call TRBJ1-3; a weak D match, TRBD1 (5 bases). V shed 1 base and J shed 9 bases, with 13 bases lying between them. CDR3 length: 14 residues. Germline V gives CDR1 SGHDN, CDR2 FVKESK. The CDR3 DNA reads TGTGCCAGCAGCCAAGTTCCCGCGAGGGGCACCATATATTTT. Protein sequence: CASSQVPARGTIYF.

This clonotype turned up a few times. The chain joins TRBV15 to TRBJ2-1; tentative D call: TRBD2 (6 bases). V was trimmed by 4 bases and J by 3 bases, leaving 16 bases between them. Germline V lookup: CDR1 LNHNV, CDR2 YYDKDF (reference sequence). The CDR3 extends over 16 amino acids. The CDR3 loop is CATSKAPFSGYNEQFF. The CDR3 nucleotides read TGTGCCACCAGCAAAGCTCCATTTAGCGGCTACAATGAGCAGTTCTTC.

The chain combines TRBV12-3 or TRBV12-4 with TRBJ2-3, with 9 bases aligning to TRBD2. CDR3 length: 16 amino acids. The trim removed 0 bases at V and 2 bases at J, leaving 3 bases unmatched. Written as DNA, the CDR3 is TGTGCCAGCAGTTTAGCGCGGGGGGGTATCACAGATACGCAGTATTTT. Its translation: CASSLARGGITDTQYF.

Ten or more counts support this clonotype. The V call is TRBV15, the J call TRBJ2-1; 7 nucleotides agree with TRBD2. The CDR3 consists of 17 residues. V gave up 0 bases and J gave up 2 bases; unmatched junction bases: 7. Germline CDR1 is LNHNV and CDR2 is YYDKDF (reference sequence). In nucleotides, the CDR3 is TGTGCCACCAGCAGAGATGTAGGCGGGGGAGCCTACAATGAGCAGTTCTTC. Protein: CATSRDVGGGAYNEQFF.

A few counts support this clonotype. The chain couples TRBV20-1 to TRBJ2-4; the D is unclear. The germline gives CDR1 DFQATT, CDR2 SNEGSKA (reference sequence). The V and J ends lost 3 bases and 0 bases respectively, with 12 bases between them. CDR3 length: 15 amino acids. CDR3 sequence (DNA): TGCAGTGCTAGCCCCCAGTTATTAGCCAAAAACATTCAGTACTTC. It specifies CSASPQLLAKNIQYF.

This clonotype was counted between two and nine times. CDR3: CASSSYTQAFMNTEAFF. CDR3 nucleotide sequence: TGTGCCAGCAGTTCCTATACACAGGCATTCATGAACACTGAAGCTTTCTTT. The chain recombines TRBV12-3 or TRBV12-4 with TRBJ1-1, with D possibly being TRBD1 (5 bases). V lost 4 bases and J lost 0, with 18 bases in between. This CDR3 region has 17 residues.

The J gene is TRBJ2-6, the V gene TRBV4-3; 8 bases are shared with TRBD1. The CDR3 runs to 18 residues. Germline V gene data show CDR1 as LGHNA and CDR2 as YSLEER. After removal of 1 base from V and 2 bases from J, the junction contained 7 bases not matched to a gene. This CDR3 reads CASSQGPGGAAGANVLTF. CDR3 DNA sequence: TGCGCCAGCAGCCAAGGTCCAGGGGGCGCGGCTGGGGCCAACGTCCTGACTTTC.